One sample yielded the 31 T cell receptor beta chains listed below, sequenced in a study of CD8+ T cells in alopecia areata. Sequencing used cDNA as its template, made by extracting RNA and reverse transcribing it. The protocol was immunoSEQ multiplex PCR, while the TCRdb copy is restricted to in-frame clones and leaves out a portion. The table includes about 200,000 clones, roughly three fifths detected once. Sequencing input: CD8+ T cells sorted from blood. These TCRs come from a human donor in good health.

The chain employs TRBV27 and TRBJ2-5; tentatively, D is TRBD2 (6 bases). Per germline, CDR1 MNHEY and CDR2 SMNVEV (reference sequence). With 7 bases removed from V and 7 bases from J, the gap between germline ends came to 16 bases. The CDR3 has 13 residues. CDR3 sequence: CASNPGGRGTQYF. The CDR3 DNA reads TGTGCCAGCAACCCCGGGGGTAGGGGGACCCAGTACTTC.

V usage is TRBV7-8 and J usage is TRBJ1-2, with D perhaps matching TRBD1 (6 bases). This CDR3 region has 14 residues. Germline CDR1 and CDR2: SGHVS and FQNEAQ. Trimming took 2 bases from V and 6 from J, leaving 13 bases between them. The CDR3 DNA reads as TGTGCCAGCAGCTTACTCGGGGGCTTGGATGGCTACACCTTC. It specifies CASSLLGGLDGYTF.

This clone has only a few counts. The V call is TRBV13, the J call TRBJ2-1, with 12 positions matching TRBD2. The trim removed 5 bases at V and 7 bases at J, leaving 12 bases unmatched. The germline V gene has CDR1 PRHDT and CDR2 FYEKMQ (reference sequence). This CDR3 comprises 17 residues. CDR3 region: CASSHAQGLAGVNEQFF. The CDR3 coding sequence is TGTGCCAGCAGCCACGCCCAGGGACTAGCGGGCGTTAATGAGCAGTTCTTC.

This CDR3 is CSVVFRNEQFF. The CDR3 DNA reads TGCAGCGTTGTGTTTCGCAATGAGCAGTTCTTC. The chain employs TRBV29-1 and TRBJ2-1; D gene uncertain. V lost 4 bases and J 6 bases, leaving 7 bases between the germline ends. The CDR3 runs 11 residues. From germline, CDR1 is SQVTM and CDR2 ANQGSEA.

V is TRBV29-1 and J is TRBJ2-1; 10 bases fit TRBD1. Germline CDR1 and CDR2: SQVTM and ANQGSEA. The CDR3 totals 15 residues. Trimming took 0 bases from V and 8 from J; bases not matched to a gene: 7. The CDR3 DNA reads TGCAGCGTTGAAGATGAGACAGGGGGCTTCGATGAGCAGTTCTTC. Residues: CSVEDETGGFDEQFF.

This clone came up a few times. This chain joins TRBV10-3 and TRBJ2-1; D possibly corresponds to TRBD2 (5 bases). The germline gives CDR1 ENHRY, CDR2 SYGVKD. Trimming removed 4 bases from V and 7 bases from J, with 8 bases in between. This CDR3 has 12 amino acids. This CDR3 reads CAISGEGNEQFF. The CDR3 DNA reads TGTGCCATCAGTGGAGAGGGAAATGAGCAGTTCTTC.

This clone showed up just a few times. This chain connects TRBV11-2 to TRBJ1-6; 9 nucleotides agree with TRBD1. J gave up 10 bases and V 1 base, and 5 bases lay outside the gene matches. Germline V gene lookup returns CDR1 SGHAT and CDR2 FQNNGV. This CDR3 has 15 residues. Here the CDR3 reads CASSLGTGVGSPLHF. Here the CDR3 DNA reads TGTGCCAGCAGCTTAGGGACAGGGGTCGGCTCACCCCTCCACTTT.

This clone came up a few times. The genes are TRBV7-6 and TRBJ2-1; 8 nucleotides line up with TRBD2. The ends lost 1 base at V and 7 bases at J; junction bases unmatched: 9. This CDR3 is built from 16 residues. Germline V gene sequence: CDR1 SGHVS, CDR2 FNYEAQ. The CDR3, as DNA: TGTGCCAGCAGCTTAGGTCTCTCGGGGGGGCCTAATGAGCAGTTCTTC. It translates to CASSLGLSGGPNEQFF.

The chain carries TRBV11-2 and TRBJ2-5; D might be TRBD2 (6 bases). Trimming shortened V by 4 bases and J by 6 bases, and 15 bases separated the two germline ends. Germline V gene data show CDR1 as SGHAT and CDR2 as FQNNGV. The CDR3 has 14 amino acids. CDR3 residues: CASSSAGGLKTQYF. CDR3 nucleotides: TGTGCCAGCAGCTCCGCCGGGGGTCTGAAGACCCAGTACTTC.

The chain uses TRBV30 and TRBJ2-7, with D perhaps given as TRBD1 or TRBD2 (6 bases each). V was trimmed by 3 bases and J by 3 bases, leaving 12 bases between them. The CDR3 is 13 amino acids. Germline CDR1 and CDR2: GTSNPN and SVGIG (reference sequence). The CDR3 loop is CAWRVRGLYEQYF. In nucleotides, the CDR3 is TGTGCCTGGAGGGTCCGGGGGCTCTACGAGCAGTACTTC.

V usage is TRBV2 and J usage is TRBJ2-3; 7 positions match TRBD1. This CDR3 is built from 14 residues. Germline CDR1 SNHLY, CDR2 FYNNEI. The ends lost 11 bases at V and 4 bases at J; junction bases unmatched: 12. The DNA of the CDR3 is TGTGCCCCAAGGGGGCAGGGCCTGGCAGATACGCAGTATTTT. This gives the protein CAPRGQGLADTQYF.

Here the CDR3 reads CASSVAGTASYEQYF. In DNA, the CDR3 is TGTGCCAGCAGCGTAGCCGGGACAGCCTCCTACGAGCAGTACTTC. The chain couples TRBV9 to TRBJ2-7; TRBD1 matches 7 bases. The ends lost 0 bases at V and 0 bases at J; junction bases unmatched: 3. CDR1 and CDR2 (germline): SGDLS, YYNGEE. The CDR3 is 15 amino acids.

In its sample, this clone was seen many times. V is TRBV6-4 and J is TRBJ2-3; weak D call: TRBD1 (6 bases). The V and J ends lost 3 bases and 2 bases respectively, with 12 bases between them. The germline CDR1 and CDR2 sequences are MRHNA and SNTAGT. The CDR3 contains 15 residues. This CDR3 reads CASSEGAGNTDTQYF. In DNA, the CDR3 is TGTGCCAGCAGTGAGGGGGCAGGGAACACAGATACGCAGTATTTT.

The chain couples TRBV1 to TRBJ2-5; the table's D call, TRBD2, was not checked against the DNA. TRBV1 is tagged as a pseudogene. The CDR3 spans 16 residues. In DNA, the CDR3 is TGCACCAGCAGCCACGCCCGGGACGGGAGGGAAGAGACCCAGTACTTC. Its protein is CTSSHARDGREETQYF.

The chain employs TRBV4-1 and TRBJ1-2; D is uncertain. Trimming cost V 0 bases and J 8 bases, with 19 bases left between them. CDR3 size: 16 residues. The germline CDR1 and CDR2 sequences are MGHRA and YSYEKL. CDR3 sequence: CASSQELAAPRDGYTF. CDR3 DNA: TGCGCCAGCAGCCAAGAGCTTGCGGCCCCTCGTGACGGCTACACCTTC.

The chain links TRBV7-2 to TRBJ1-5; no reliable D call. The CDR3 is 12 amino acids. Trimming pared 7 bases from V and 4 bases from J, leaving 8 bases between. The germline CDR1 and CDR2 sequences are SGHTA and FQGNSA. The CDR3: CASNLENQPQHF. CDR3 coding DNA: TGTGCCAGCAACCTTGAAAATCAGCCCCAGCATTTT.

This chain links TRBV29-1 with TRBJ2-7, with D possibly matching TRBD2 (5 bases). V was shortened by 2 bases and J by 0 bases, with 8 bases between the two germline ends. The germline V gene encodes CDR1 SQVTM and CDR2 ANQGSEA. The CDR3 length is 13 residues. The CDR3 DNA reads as TGCAGCGTTGAATATCGGGACTCCTACGAGCAGTACTTC. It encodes CSVEYRDSYEQYF.

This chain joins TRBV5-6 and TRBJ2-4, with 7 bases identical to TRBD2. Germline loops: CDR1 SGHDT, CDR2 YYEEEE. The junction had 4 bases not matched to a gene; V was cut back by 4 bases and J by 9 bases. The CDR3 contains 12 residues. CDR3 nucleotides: TGTGCCAGCAGCCCGGGAGGTGGCATTCAGTACTTC. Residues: CASSPGGGIQYF.

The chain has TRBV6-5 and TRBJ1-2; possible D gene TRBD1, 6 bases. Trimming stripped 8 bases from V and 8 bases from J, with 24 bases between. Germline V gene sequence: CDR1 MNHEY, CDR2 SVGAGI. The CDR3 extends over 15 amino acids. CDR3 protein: CASRSSGEVSVGYTF. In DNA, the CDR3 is TGTGCCAGCCGTTCCTCAGGGGAAGTATCGGTCGGCTACACCTTC.

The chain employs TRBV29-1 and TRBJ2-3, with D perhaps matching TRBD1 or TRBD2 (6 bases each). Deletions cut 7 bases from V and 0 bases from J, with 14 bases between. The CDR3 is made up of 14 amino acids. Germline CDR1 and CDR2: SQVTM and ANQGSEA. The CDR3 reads CSAEGGSSTDTQYF. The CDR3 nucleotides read TGCAGCGCCGAGGGGGGCTCAAGCACAGATACGCAGTATTTT.

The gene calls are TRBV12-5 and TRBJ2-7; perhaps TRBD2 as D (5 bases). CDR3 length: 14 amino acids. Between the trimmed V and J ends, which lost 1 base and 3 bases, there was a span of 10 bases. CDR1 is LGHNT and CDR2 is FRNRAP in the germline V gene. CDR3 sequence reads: CASGLGTGDYEQYF. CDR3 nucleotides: TGTGCTAGTGGTTTGGGGACTGGGGACTACGAGCAGTACTTC.

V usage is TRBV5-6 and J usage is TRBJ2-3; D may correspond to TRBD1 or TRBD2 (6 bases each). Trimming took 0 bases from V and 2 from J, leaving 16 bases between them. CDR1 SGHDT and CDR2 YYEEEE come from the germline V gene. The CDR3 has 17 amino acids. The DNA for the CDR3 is TGTGCCAGCAGCTTGGAGCATCGGGGGCTACTCACAGATACGCAGTATTTT. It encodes CASSLEHRGLLTDTQYF.

As DNA, the CDR3 is TGTGCCAGCAGCCAAACGAGGGGCGTCGGGGCTTTCTTT. It codes for CASSQTRGVGAFF. This chain connects TRBV14 to TRBJ1-1; possibly TRBD1 for D (5 bases). Germline CDR1 reads SGHDN; CDR2 reads FVKESK. The CDR3 loop spans 13 amino acids. Between the trimmed V and J ends, which lost 2 bases and 11 bases, there was a span of 15 bases.

The CDR3 sequence is CASSPGTANSPLHF. CDR3 bases: TGTGCCAGCAGCCCCGGGACAGCCAATTCACCCCTCCACTTT. The genes are TRBV9 and TRBJ1-6, with TRBD1 matching 7 bases. The J segment lost 7 bases and the V segment lost 4 bases, leaving 5 bases of the junction unmatched. The CDR3 contains 14 residues. CDR1 and CDR2 (germline): SGDLS, YYNGEE.

As DNA, the CDR3 is TGTGCCACTGGGACAGGGCCTCAGCCCCAGCATTTT. Its protein product is CATGTGPQPQHF. The V gene is TRBV6-5, the J gene TRBJ1-5; 9 bases fit TRBD1. From germline, CDR1 is MNHEY and CDR2 SVGAGI. With 10 bases clipped from V and 6 bases from J, the junction kept 4 bases outside the gene matches. This CDR3 spans 12 amino acids.

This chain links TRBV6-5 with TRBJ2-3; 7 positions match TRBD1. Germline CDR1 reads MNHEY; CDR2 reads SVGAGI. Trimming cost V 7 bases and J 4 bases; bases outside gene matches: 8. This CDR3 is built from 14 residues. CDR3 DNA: TGTGCCAGCACCCGTAGACAGGGTTCAGATACGCAGTATTTT. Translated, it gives CASTRRQGSDTQYF.

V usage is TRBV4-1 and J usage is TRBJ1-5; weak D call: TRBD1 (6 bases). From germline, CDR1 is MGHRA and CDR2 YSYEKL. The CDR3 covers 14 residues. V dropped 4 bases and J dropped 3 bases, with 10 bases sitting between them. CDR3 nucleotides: TGCGCCAGCAGCCCTCGGACAGACAATCAGCCCCAGCATTTT. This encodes CASSPRTDNQPQHF.

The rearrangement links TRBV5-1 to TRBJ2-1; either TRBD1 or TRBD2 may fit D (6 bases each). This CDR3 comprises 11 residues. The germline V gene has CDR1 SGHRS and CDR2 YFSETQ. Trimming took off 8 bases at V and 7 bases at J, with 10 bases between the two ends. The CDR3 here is CASIGGNEQFF. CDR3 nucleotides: TGCGCCAGTATAGGGGGGAATGAGCAGTTCTTC.

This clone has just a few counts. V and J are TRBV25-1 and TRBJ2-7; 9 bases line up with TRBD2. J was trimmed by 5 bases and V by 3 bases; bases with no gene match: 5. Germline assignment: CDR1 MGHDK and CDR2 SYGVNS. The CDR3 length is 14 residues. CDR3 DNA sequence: TGTGCCAGCAGTGAGGCGGGGGGGGCCAACGAGCAGTACTTC. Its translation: CASSEAGGANEQYF.

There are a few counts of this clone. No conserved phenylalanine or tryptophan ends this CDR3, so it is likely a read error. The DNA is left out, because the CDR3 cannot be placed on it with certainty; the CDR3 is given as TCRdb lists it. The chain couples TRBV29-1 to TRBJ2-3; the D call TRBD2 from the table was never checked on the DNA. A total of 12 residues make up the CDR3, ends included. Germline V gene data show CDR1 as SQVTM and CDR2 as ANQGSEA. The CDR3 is CSVEGPSGGFPA.

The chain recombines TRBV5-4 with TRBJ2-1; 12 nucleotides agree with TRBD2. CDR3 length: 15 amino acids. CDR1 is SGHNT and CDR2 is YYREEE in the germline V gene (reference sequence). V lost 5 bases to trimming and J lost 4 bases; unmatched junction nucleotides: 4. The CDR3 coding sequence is TGTGCCAGCAGAGGGACTAGCGGGCCATACAATGAGCAGTTCTTC. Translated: CASRGTSGPYNEQFF.